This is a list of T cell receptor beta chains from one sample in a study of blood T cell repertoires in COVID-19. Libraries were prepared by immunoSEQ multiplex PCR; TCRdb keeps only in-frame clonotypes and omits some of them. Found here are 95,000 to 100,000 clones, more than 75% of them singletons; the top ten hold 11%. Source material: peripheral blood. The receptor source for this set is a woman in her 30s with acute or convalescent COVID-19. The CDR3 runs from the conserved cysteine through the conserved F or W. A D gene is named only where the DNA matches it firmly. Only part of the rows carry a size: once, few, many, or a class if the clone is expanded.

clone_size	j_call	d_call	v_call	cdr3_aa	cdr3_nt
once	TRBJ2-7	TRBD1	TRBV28	CASSFYRQGAMNEQYF	TGTGCCAGCAGTTTCTACAGACAGGGGGCAATGAACGAGCAGTACTTC
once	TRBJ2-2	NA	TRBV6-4	CASSDSETKNTGELFF	TGTGCCAGCAGTGACTCAGAGACAAAGAACACCGGGGAGCTGTTTTTT
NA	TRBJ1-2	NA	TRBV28	CASSLFLSEAGYTF	TGTGCCAGCAGTTTATTCCTCTCTGAAGCCGGCTACACCTTC
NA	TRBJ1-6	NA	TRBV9	CASSPMSGSPLHF	TGTGCCAGCAGCCCAATGTCGGGATCACCCCTCCACTTT
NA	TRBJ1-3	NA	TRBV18	CASSPFYRGDTIYF	TGTGCCAGCTCACCGTTTTATCGGGGTGACACCATATATTTT
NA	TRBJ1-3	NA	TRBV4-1	CASSRGFRRTGNTIYF	TGCGCCAGCAGCCGAGGGTTTCGGAGGACGGGAAACACCATATATTTT
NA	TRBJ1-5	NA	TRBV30	CAWSAGGPLNQPQHF	TGTGCCTGGAGTGCGGGAGGGCCATTAAATCAGCCCCAGCATTTT
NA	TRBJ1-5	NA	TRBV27	CASSLNFYSNQPQHF	TGTGCCAGCAGTTTGAACTTCTATAGCAATCAGCCCCAGCATTTT
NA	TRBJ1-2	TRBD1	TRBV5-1	CASSRSGGTGDMYGYTF	TGCGCCAGCAGCAGGTCCGGTGGGACAGGGGATATGTATGGCTACACCTTC
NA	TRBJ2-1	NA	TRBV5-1	CASSSPWGDNEQFF	TGCGCCAGCAGCTCACCTTGGGGGGACAATGAGCAGTTCTTC
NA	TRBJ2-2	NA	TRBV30	CASPDSHANTGELFF	TGTGCCTCACCCGACAGCCACGCGAACACCGGGGAGCTGTTTTTT
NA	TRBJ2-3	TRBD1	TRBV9	CASSAIPGQGAWGDTQYF	TGTGCCAGCAGCGCGATCCCCGGACAGGGGGCTTGGGGAGATACGCAGTATTTT
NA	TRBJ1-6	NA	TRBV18	CASSPRGSSSYNSPLHF	TGTGCCAGCTCACCGAGGGGGTCTAGCTCCTATAATTCACCCCTCCACTTT
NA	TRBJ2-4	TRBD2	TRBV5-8	CASSFLWGGGNIQYF	TGTGCCAGCAGCTTCCTTTGGGGCGGGGGAAACATTCAGTACTTC
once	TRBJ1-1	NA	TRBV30	CACSDRNTEAFF	TGTGCCTGTTCGGACAGGAACACTGAAGCTTTCTTT
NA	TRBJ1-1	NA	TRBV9	CASSVVSEMNTEAFF	TGTGCCAGCAGCGTAGTGAGTGAAATGAACACTGAAGCTTTCTTT
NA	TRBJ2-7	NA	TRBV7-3	CASSHGRGYEQYF	TGTGCCAGCAGCCACGGCAGGGGTTACGAGCAGTACTTC
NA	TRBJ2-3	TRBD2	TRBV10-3	CAISGGREGWTDTQYF	TGTGCCATCAGTGGGGGCAGGGAGGGTTGGACAGATACGCAGTATTTT